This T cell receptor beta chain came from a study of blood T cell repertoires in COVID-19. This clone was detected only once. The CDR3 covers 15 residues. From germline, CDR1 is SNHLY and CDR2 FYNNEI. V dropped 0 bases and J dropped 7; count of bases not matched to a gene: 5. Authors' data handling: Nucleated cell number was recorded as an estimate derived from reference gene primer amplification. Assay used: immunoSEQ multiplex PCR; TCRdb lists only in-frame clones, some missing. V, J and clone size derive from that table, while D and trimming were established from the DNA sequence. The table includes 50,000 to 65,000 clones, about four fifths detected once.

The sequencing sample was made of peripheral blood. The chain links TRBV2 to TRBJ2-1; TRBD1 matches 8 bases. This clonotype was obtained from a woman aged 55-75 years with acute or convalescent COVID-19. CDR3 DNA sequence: TGTGCCAGCAGTGAAGCTGGGACAGGATCGAATGAGCAGTTCTTC. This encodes CASSEAGTGSNEQFF.